This paragraph reports one T cell receptor (beta chain). What it binds is not known. This entry is derived from a study of T cells in localized non-small cell lung cancer. Using immunoSEQ multiplex PCR, the repertoire was profiled, and TCRdb retains in-frame clones only, with some absent. The data show 40,000 or so clones, about 76% seen once. Notes on the study in general: Paired adjacent lung recovered a median around 59 of the top 100 tumor clones. Longer overall survival was seen with higher T cell density measured in blood. It remains possible that heterogeneity exists, since only one tumor region was sequenced. Peak T cell clonality was found in uninvolved adjacent lung, exceeding tumor.

CDR1 and CDR2 (germline): SGHRS, YFSETQ. This CDR3 comprises 14 residues. V was clipped by 4 bases and J by 7 bases; unmatched bases: 5. This TCR derives from a woman aged 35 to 70 with stage II squamous cell lung carcinoma. The V gene is TRBV5-1, the J gene TRBJ2-2; 9 bases align to TRBD1. The sample was PBMCs, taken before any cancer treatment. This CDR3 reads CASSTDRGDGELFF. The CDR3 coding sequence is TGCGCCAGCAGCACGGACAGGGGAGACGGGGAGCTGTTTTTT.